Listed below are T cell receptor beta chains from one sample, sequenced in a study of OX40 agonist ivuxolimab in advanced cancers. Assay used: immunoSEQ multiplex PCR; TCRdb lists only in-frame clones, some missing. The sample has about 93,000 clones; 75% to 95% are singletons. Material: CD4+ or CD8+ T cells sorted from blood, obtained in a trial of the OX40 agonist ivuxolimab. The receptors come from an adult with an advanced solid tumor such as melanoma, head and neck, liver or kidney cancer. Both conserved end residues are part of each CDR3. A D gene is named only where the DNA matches it firmly. Clone size, where shown, is once, few, many, or a class for clones that have expanded.

J gene	clone size	D gene	V gene	CDR3 DNA	CDR3 protein
TRBJ1-5	few	-	TRBV28	TGTGCCAGCAGGAATAGCAATCAGCCCCAGCATTTT	CASRNSNQPQHF
TRBJ2-7	-	TRBD2	TRBV15	TGTGCCACCAGCAGAGATATTAGCGGGAGCGAGCAGTACTTC	CATSRDISGSEQYF
TRBJ1-1	once	-	TRBV28	TGTGCCAGCAGTTTAGTTCGGCAGGCGACTATCGGCACTGAAGCTTTCTTT	CASSLVRQATIGTEAFF
TRBJ2-2	once	-	TRBV11-2	TGTGCCAGCAGCGGAAGGATGCTGGGTGCCACCGGGGAGCTGTTTTTT	CASSGRMLGATGELFF
TRBJ2-5	-	TRBD2	TRBV2	TGTGCCAGCGGGAGGGTGGAGACCCAGTACTTC	CASGRVETQYF
TRBJ2-7	-	-	TRBV7-2	TGTGCCAGCACCCAAAGCTGGGGGTACGAGCAGTACTTC	CASTQSWGYEQYF
TRBJ2-1	-	TRBD2	TRBV18	TGTGCCAGCTCACCACCGAGCGGGAGCTCCTACAATGAGCAGTTCTTC	CASSPPSGSSYNEQFF
TRBJ1-1	once	-	TRBV5-1	TGCGCCAGCAGCGACCCCTCGGGGGGCACTGAAGCTTTCTTT	CASSDPSGGTEAFF
TRBJ2-7	-	-	TRBV28	TGTGCCAGCAGGCGGAGGGGGGGAGGGTCGGACGAGCAGTACTTC	CASRRRGGGSDEQYF
TRBJ1-1	-	-	TRBV5-1	TGCGCCAGCAGCTGGACGGAGAACACTGAAGCTTTCTTT	CASSWTENTEAFF
TRBJ2-1	-	TRBD1	TRBV5-1	TGCGCCAGCAGCGAAGCCGGGACAGTCTCCGGGGATGAGCAGTTCTTC	CASSEAGTVSGDEQFF
TRBJ2-7	-	-	TRBV7-2	TGTGCCAGCAGCTTAGCCGGGACCTACGAGCAGTACTTC	CASSLAGTYEQYF
TRBJ2-7	-	TRBD1	TRBV6-5	TGTGCCAGCACCGCCGGAGGGACAGGCGTCTACGAGCAGTACTTC	CASTAGGTGVYEQYF
TRBJ2-1	-	-	TRBV30	TGTGCCTGGAGGGTCTTCAATGAGCAGTTCTTC	CAWRVFNEQFF
TRBJ2-7	-	-	TRBV6-5	TGTGCCAGCAGCCCGTTTGGCGGGTTGAGGACCGAGCAGTACTTC	CASSPFGGLRTEQYF
TRBJ2-7	once	TRBD1	TRBV25-1	TGTGCCAGCAGTGAAATTATAGGGACAGGGTCCCACTTC	CASSEIIGTGSHF
TRBJ2-7	-	-	TRBV5-3	TGTGCCAGAAGCCCAGTTAAAGGTCCACGCTACGAGCAGTACTTC	CARSPVKGPRYEQYF
TRBJ2-7	-	-	TRBV28	TGTGCCAGCGGTGAGAGGCCACCCCGGGTATACGAGCAGTACTTC	CASGERPPRVYEQYF
TRBJ2-7	-	TRBD2	TRBV4-2	TGTGCCAGCAGCCAAGGGAATAGCGGGATCTACGAGCAGTACTTC	CASSQGNSGIYEQYF
TRBJ1-5	-	-	TRBV19	TGTGCCAGTAGTATAGCCCGAAACACCATTCAGCCCCAGCATTTT	CASSIARNTIQPQHF
TRBJ2-4	-	-	TRBV7-9	TGTGCCAGCAGCTCCGCGGTAGCCAAAAACATTCAGTACTTC	CASSSAVAKNIQYF
TRBJ2-5	-	TRBD1	TRBV11-3	TGTGCCAGCAGCTCTGGGGGACAGGGGTACCAAGAGACCCAGTACTTC	CASSSGGQGYQETQYF
TRBJ1-3	-	-	TRBV10-2	TGCGCCAGCAGTGCGGCTGGGGGCCTCTCTGGAAACACCATATATTTT	CASSAAGGLSGNTIYF
TRBJ2-1	few	TRBD2	TRBV11-2	TGTGCCAGCAGCTGGGCGGGAGGAGAAGGGTTCTTC	CASSWAGGEGFF
TRBJ1-1	-	-	TRBV9	TGTGCCAGCAGCGTACAGGCAGCAAACACTGAAGCTTTCTTT	CASSVQAANTEAFF
TRBJ2-1	-	-	TRBV19	TGTGCCAGCGGACGACAGGAAAACTACAATGAGCAGTTCTTC	CASGRQENYNEQFF
TRBJ2-7	-	TRBD1	TRBV5-1	TGCGCCAGCAGCTGGGACAGGGCGGGGGAGCAGTACTTC	CASSWDRAGEQYF
TRBJ2-2	-	-	TRBV19	TGTGCCAGTAGTGCGCGAACAGCAACCGGGGAGCTGTTTTTT	CASSARTATGELFF
TRBJ2-7	-	TRBD2	TRBV10-3	TGTGCCATCAGGGAGCGGGAGGGTTCCAACTACGAGCAGTACTTC	CAIREREGSNYEQYF
TRBJ2-1	-	-	TRBV25-1	TGTGCCAGCAGTGATACAGGGAGGGTCGACAATGAGCAGTTCTTC	CASSDTGRVDNEQFF
TRBJ1-4	-	-	TRBV5-1	TGCGCCAGCAGCTTGAGCGGGATTGACGAAAAACTGTTTTTT	CASSLSGIDEKLFF
TRBJ2-1	-	-	TRBV6-6	TGTGCCAGCAGAGACACAGAACGGGGCCAACAGTTCTTC	CASRDTERGQQFF
TRBJ2-1	-	TRBD1	TRBV18	TGTGCCAGCTCACCCGGGACAGTTAACAATGAGCAGTTCTTC	CASSPGTVNNEQFF
TRBJ2-1	few	TRBD1	TRBV5-4	TGTGCCAGCAGCCGGGGACAGCAGAATGAGCAGTTCTTC	CASSRGQQNEQFF
TRBJ1-5	-	-	TRBV6-5	TGTGCCACCAAACGTGGGAGTAGCAATCAGCCCCAGCATTTT	CATKRGSSNQPQHF
TRBJ2-6	-	TRBD1	TRBV18	TGTGCCAGCTCACCCTCGACAGGGATCTCTGGGGCCAACGTCCTGACTTTC	CASSPSTGISGANVLTF
TRBJ2-7	-	-	TRBV6-5	TGTGCCAGCAGTTACGGTAGCACCCACGGCTTCGAGCAGTACTTC	CASSYGSTHGFEQYF
TRBJ2-7	-	-	TRBV7-2	TGTGCCAGCAGCCAGCCGGGGGCGAAGAGATCCTACGAGCAGTACTTC	CASSQPGAKRSYEQYF
TRBJ2-2	-	TRBD2	TRBV11-2	TGTGCCAGCAGCATGACAAGCGGGAGCGGGACCGGGGAGCTGTTTTTT	CASSMTSGSGTGELFF
TRBJ1-5	-	TRBD1	TRBV4-1	TGCGCCAGCAGCCAGGGCCAGGGGGGAGGGCAGCCCCAGCATTTT	CASSQGQGGGQPQHF
TRBJ2-3	-	TRBD2	TRBV18	TGTGCCAGCTCACCAAGGTCTAGCGGGAATGCAGATACGCAGTATTTT	CASSPRSSGNADTQYF
TRBJ2-5	once	TRBD2	TRBV23-1	TGCGCCAGCAGTCAATCAGGTTCAGCTCCTAGCGGGAGGCGGGCCTTCCAAGAGACCCAGTACTTC	CASSQSGSAPSGRRAFQETQYF
TRBJ1-3	-	-	TRBV18	TGTGCCAGCTCATTACTTTCAGGGGTCGTCTCTGGAAACACCATATATTTT	CASSLLSGVVSGNTIYF
TRBJ2-7	-	-	TRBV28	TGTGCCAGCAGTTTCGTGAACTACGAGCAGTACTTC	CASSFVNYEQYF
TRBJ2-1	-	-	TRBV7-2	TGTGCCAGCAGCTTCGAGAAGGGGAGGTACAATGAGCAGTTCTTC	CASSFEKGRYNEQFF
TRBJ2-5	-	-	TRBV5-1	TGCGCCAGCAGCCCGTACGCAGGGGGGGAAGAGACCCAGTACTTC	CASSPYAGGEETQYF
TRBJ2-7	-	-	TRBV28	TGTGCCAGCAGCTCCCCTCAGACAGCGACCTCCTACGAGCAGTACTTC	CASSSPQTATSYEQYF
TRBJ2-2	-	-	TRBV7-2	TGTGCCAGCAGCCACCGGACAGAAAACACCGGGGAGCTGTTTTTT	CASSHRTENTGELFF
TRBJ2-7	once	TRBD1	TRBV5-1	TGCGCCAGCAGCCCACGGGACAGACCCTACGAGCAGTACTTC	CASSPRDRPYEQYF
TRBJ2-7	-	-	TRBV5-6	TGTGCCAGCAGCTTAGGGGGGTCGCGAAGCGAGCAGTACTTC	CASSLGGSRSEQYF
TRBJ2-7	-	-	TRBV7-2	TGTGCCAGCAGCGCCCGTCGAGGGCGGGACATTTATGGGGAGCAGTACTTC	CASSARRGRDIYGEQYF